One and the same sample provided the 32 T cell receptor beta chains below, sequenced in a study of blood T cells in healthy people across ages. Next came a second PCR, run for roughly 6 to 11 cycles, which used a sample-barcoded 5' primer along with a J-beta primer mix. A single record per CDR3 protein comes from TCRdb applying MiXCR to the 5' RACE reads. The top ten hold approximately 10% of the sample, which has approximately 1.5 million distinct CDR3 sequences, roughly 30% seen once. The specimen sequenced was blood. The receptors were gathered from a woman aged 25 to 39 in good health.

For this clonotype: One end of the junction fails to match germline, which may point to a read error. Here the CDR3 reads CVISEPSSAQREVDTQYF. CDR3 coding DNA: TGTGTCATCAGTGAGCCTTCGTCGGCGCAGCGGGAGGTGGATACGCAGTATTTT. This sequence joins TRBV10-3 and TRBJ2-3; 9 bases match TRBD2. Germline V lookup: CDR1 ENHRY, CDR2 SYGVKD. The CDR3 is 18 residues long.

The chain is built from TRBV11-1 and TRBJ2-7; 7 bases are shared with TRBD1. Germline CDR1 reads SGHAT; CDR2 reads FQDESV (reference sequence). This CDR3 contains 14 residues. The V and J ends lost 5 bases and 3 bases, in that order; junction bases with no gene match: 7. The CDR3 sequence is CASSRPGQNYEQYF. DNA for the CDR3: TGTGCCAGCAGCCGCCCGGGACAGAACTACGAGCAGTACTTC.

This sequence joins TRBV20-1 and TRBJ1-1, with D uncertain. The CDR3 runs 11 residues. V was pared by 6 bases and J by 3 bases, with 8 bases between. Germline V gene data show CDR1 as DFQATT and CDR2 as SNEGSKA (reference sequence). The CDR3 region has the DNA TGCAGTGCCCCTTGGGACACTGAAGCTTTCTTT. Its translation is CSAPWDTEAFF.

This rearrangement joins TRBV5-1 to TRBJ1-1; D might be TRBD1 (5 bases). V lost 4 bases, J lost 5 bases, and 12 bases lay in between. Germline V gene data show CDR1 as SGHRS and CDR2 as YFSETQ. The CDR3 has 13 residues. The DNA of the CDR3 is TGCGCCAGCAGCGAGGGTTGGGGGACTGAAGCTTTCTTT. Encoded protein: CASSEGWGTEAFF.

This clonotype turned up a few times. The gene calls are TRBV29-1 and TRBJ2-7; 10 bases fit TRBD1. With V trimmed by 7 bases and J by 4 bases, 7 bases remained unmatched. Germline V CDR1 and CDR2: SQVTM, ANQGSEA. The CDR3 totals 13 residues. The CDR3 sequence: CSASPGQGYEQYF. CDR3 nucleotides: TGCAGCGCTTCGCCGGGACAGGGGTACGAGCAGTACTTC.

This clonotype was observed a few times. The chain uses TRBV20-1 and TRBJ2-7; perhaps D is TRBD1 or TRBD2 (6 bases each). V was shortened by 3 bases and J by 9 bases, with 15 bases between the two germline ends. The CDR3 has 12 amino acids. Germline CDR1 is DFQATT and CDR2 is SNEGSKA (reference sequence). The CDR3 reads CSASSTRGRQYF. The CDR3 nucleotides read TGCAGTGCTAGTTCGACTAGGGGGAGGCAGTACTTC.

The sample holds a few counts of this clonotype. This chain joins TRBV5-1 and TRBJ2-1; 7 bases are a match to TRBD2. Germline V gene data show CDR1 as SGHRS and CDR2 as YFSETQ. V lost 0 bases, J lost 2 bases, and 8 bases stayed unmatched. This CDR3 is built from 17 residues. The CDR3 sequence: CASSLVRDYITYNEQFF. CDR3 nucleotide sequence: TGCGCCAGCAGCTTGGTTCGGGACTACATCACCTACAATGAGCAGTTCTTC.

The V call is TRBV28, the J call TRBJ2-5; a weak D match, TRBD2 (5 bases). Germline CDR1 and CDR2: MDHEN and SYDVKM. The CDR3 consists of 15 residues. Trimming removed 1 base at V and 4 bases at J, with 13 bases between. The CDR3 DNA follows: TGTGCCAGCAGTTTATTCTACAGCGGTCGAGAGACCCAGTACTTC. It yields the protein CASSLFYSGRETQYF.

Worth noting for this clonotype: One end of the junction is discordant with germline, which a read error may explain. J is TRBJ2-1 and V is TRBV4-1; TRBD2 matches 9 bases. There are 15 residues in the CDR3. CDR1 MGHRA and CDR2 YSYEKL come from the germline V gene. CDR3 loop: CANSPPGLAVDEQFF. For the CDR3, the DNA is TGCGCCAACAGCCCCCCGGGACTAGCAGTCGATGAGCAGTTCTTC.

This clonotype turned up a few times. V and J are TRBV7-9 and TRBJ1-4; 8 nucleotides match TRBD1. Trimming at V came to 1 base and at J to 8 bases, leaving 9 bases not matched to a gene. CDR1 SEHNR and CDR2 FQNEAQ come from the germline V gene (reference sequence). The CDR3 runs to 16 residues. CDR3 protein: CASSLGDRGNREKLFF. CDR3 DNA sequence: TGTGCCAGCAGCTTAGGCGACAGGGGTAATAGGGAAAAACTGTTTTTT. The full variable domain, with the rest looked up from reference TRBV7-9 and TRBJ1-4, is DTGVSQNPRHKITKRGQNVTFRCDPISEHNRLYWYRQTLGQGPEFLTYFQNEAQLEKSRLLSDRFSAERPKGSFSTLEIQRTEQGDSAMYLCASSLGDRGNREKLFFGSGTQLSVL.

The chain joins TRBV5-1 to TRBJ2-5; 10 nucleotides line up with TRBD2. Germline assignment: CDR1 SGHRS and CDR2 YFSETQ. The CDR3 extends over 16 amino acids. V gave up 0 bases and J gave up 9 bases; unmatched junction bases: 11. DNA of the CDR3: TGCGCCAGCAGCTTGGCCCGGACTAGCGGAGAGAAGGCCCAGTACTTC. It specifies CASSLARTSGEKAQYF.

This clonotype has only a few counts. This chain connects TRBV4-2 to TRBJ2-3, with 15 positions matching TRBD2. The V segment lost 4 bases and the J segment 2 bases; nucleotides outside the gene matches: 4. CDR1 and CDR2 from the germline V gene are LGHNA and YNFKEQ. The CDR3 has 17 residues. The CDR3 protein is CASSPGTSGGYTDTQYF. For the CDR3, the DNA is TGTGCCAGCAGCCCCGGGACTAGCGGGGGGTACACAGATACGCAGTATTTT.

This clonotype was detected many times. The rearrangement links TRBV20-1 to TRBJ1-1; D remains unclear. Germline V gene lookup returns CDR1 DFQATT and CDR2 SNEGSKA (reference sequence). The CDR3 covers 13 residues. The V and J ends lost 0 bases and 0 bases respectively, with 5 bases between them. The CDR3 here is CSARDGMNTEAFF. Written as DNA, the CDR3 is TGCAGTGCTAGAGATGGAATGAACACTGAAGCTTTCTTT.

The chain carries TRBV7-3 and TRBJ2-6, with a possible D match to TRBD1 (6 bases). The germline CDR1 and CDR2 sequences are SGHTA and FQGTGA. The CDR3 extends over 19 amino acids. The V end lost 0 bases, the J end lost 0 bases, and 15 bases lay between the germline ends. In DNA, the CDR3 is TGTGCCAGCAGCTTAACCGGCAACAGGGATCGCTCTGGGGCCAACGTCCTGACTTTC. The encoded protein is CASSLTGNRDRSGANVLTF.

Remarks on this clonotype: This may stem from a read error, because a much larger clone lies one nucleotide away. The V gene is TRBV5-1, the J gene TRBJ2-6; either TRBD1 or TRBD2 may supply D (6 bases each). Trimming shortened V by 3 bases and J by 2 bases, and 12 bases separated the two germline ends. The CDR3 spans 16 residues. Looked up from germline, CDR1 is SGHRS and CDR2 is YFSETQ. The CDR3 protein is CASSSAGEAGANVLTF. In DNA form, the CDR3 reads TGCGCCAGCAGCTCGGCAGGGGAGGCTGGGGCCAACGTCCTGACTTTC.

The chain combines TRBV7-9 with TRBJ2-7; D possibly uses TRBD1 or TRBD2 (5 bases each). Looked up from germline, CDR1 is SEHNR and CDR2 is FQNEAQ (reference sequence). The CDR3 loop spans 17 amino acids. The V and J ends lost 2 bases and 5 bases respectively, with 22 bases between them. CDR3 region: CASSLRTMPGRENEQYF. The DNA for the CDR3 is TGTGCCAGCAGCTTAAGAACAATGCCGGGACGCGAAAACGAGCAGTACTTC. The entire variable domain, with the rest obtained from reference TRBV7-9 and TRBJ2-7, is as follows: DTGVSQNPRHKITKRGQNVTFRCDPISEHNRLYWYRQTLGQGPEFLTYFQNEAQLEKSRLLSDRFSAERPKGSFSTLEIQRTEQGDSAMYLCASSLRTMPGRENEQYFGPGTRLTVT.

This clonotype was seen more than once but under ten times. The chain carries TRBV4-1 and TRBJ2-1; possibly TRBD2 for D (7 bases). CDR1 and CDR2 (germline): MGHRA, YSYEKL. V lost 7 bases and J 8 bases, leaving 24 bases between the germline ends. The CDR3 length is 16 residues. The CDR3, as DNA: TGCGCCAGCAAGAAGCTCGGGGGGCCCAGGGTTGATGAGCAGTTCTTC. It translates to CASKKLGGPRVDEQFF.

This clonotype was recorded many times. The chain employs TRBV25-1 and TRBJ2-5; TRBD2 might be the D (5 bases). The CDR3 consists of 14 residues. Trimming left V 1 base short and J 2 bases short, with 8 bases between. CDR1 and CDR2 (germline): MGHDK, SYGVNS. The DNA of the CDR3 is TGTGCCAGCAGTGAATCTGGGAGTCAAGAGACCCAGTACTTC. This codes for CASSESGSQETQYF.

The CDR3 loop is CASSLIGTGNQPQHF. The DNA of the CDR3 is TGTGCCAGCAGTTTAATTGGCACAGGCAATCAGCCCCAGCATTTT. The chain joins TRBV27 to TRBJ1-5; D gene unclear. This CDR3 contains 15 residues. Germline V gene sequence: CDR1 MNHEY, CDR2 SMNVEV (reference sequence). Trimming pared 2 bases from V and 2 bases from J, leaving 10 bases between.

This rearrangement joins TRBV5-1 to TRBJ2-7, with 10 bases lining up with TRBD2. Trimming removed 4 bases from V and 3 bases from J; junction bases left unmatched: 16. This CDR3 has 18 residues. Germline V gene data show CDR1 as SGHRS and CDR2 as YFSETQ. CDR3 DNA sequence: TGCGCCAGCAGCGCGGGACCAGCGGGAGGGTTCAAATTCTACGAGCAGTACTTC. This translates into CASSAGPAGGFKFYEQYF.

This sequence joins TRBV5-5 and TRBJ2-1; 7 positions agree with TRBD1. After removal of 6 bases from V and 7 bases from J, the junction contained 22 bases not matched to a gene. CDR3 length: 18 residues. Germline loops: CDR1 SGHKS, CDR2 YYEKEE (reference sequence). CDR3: CASTLVPRQGVKVNEQFF. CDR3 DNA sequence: TGTGCCAGCACTTTAGTACCCCGACAGGGAGTGAAGGTGAATGAGCAGTTCTTC. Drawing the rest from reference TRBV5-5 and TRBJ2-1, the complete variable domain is DAGVTQSPTHLIKTRGQQVTLRCSPISGHKSVSWYQQVLGQGPQFIFQYYEKEERGRGNFPDRFSARQFPNYSSELNVNALLLGDSALYLCASTLVPRQGVKVNEQFFGPGTRLTVL.

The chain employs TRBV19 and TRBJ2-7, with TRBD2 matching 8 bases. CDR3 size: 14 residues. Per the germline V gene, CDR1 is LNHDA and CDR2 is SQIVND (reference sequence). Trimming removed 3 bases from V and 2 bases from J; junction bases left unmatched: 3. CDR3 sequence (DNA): TGTGCCAGTAGTATGGCGGGAGGTCCCTACGAGCAGTACTTC. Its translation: CASSMAGGPYEQYF.

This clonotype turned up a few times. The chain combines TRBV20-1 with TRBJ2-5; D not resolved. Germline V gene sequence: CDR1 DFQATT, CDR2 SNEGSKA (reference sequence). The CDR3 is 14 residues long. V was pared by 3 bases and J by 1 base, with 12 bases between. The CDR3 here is CSASFRPRQETQYF. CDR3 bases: TGCAGTGCTAGCTTCCGGCCCCGCCAAGAGACCCAGTACTTC.

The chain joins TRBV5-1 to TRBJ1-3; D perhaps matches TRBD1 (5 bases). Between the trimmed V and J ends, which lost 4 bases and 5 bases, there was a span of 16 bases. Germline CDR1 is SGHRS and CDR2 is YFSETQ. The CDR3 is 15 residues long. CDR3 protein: CASSQTELHRNTIYF. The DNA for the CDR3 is TGCGCCAGCAGCCAGACAGAGCTACATAGAAACACCATATATTTT.

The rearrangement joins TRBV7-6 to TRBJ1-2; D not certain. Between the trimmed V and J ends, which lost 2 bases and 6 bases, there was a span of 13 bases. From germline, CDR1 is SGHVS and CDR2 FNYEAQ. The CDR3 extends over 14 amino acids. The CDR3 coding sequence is TGTGCCAGCAGCTTAAATTCGCTAGATGATGGCTACACCTTC. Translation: CASSLNSLDDGYTF.

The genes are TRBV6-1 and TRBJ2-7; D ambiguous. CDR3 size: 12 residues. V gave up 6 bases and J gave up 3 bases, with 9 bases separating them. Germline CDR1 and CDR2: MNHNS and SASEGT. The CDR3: CASRDDLYEQYF. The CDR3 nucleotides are TGTGCCAGCAGGGACGACCTCTACGAGCAGTACTTC.

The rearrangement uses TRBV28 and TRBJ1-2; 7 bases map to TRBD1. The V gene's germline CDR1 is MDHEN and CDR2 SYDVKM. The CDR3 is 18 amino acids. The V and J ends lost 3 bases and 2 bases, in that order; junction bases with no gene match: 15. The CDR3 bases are TGTGCCAGCAGTTTCTCCGCTTCCAGACAGGGTAGAAACTATGGCTACACCTTC. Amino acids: CASSFSASRQGRNYGYTF.

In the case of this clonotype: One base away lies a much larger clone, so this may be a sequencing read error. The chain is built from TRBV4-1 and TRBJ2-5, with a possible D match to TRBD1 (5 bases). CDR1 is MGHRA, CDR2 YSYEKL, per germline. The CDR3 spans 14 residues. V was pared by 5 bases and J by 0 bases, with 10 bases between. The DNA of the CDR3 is TGCGCCAGCAGCACCACCAGGGACCAAGAGACCCAGTACTTC. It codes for CASSTTRDQETQYF.

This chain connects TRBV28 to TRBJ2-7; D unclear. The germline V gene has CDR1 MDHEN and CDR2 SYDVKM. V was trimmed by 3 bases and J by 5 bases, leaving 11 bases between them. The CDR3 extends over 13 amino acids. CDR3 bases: TGTGCCAGCAGTTTTTCACTGCTCAACGAGCAGTACTTC. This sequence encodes CASSFSLLNEQYF. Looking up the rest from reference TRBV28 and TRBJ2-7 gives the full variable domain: DVKVTQSSRYLVKRTGEKVFLECVQDMDHENMFWYRQDPGLGLRLIYFSYDVKMKEKGDIPEGYSVSREKKERFSLILESASTNQTSMYLCASSFSLLNEQYFGPGTRLTVT.

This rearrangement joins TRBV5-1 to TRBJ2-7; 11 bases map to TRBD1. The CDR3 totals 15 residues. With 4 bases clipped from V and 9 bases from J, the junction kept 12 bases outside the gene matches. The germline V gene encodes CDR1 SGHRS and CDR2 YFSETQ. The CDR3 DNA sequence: TGCGCCAGCAGCCCCTACCGGACAGGGGGCGAGGGGCAGTACTTC. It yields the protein CASSPYRTGGEGQYF.

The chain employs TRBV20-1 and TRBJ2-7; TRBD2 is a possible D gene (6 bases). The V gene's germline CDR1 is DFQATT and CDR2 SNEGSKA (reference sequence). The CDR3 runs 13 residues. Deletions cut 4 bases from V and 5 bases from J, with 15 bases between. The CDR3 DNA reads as TGCAGTGCTATAGCGGTCAAGGTACACGAGCAGTACTTC. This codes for CSAIAVKVHEQYF.

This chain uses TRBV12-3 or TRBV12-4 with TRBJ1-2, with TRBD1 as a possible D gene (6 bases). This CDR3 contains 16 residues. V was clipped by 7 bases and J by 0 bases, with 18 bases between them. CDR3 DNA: TGTGCCAGCACTTTTGGAGGGGGGACTTCTAACTATGGCTACACCTTC. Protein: CASTFGGGTSNYGYTF.